This T cell receptor (beta chain) was sequenced in a study of blood T cells in healthy people across ages. The CDR3 runs to 17 residues. Germline lookup yields CDR1 LGHNA and CDR2 YSLEER. Trimming removed 1 base from V and 0 bases from J; junction bases left unmatched: 9. Primed by a sample-barcoded 5' primer and a J-beta primer mix, a second PCR proceeded for about 7 to 11 cycles. TCRdb redid the calling of the 5' RACE reads with MiXCR, one entry per CDR3 protein. The top ten clones hold roughly 13% of a sample with about 1.1 million distinct CDR3 sequences, roughly two fifths of them seen once. Sequencing was done on a sample of blood. The chain employs TRBV4-3 and TRBJ2-7, with 7 bases aligning to TRBD2. The clonotype comes from a man aged 18 to 35 in good health. Here the CDR3 DNA reads TGCGCCAGCAGCCAAGTTGATAGCGGGCCGCTCTCCTACGAGCAGTACTTC. This sequence encodes CASSQVDSGPLSYEQYF.